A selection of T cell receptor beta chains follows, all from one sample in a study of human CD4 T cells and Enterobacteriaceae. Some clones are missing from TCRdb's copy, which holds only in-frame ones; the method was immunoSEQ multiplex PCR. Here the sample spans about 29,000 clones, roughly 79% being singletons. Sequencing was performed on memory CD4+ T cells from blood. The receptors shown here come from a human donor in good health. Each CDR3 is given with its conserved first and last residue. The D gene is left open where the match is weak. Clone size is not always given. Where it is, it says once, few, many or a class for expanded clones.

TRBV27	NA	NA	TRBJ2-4	CASSRGKGAPDIQYF	TGTGCCAGCAGCCGGGGGAAGGGGGCGCCGGACATTCAGTACTTC
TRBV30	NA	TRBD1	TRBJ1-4	CAWSTGGTNEKLFF	TGTGCCTGGAGCACAGGGGGCACTAATGAAAAACTGTTTTTT
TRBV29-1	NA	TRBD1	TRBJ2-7	CSVGGTGVYEQYF	TGCAGCGTTGGAGGAACAGGGGTCTACGAGCAGTACTTC
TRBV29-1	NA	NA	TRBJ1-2	CSVESGGPNYGYTF	TGCAGCGTCGAGAGTGGAGGGCCGAACTATGGCTACACCTTC
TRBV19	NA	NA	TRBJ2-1	CASSITGAVGEQFF	TGTGCCAGTAGTATTACAGGCGCGGTGGGTGAGCAGTTCTTC
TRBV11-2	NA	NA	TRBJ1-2	CASSLGSGEGSNYGYTF	TGTGCCAGCAGCCTGGGATCTGGGGAAGGATCTAACTATGGCTACACCTTC
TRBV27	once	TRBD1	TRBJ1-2	CASSRDRLYGYTF	TGTGCCAGCAGTCGGGACAGGCTATATGGCTACACCTTC
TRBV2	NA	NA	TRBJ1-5	CASSGGVGHQPQHF	TGTGCCAGCAGTGGAGGGGTGGGGCATCAGCCCCAGCATTTT
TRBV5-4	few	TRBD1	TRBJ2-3	CASTYLRDRGTDTQYF	TGTGCCAGCACCTACCTCCGGGACAGGGGAACAGATACGCAGTATTTT
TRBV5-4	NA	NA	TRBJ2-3	CASSLGGRTTDTQYF	TGTGCCAGCAGCTTGGGTGGGAGGACCACAGATACGCAGTATTTT
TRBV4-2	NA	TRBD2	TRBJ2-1	CASSQGAGGPNEQFF	TGTGCCAGCAGCCAAGGGGCGGGAGGGCCTAATGAGCAGTTCTTC
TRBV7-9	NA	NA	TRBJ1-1	CASSLGGGGNTEAFF	TGTGCCAGCAGCTTAGGAGGAGGGGGGAACACTGAAGCTTTCTTT
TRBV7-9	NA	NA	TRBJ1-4	CASSSGATNEKLFF	TGTGCCAGCAGCTCCGGAGCAACTAATGAAAAACTGTTTTTT
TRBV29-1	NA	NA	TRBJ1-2	CSARMGDYGYTF	TGCAGCGCCCGAATGGGGGACTATGGCTACACCTTC
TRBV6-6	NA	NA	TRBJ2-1	CASSVQEAARDEQFF	TGTGCCAGCAGTGTGCAAGAGGCGGCTCGAGATGAGCAGTTCTTC
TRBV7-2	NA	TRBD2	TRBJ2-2	CASSLNSGMNTGELFF	TGTGCCAGCAGCTTAAATAGCGGGATGAACACCGGGGAGCTGTTTTTT
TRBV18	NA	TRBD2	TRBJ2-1	CASSRAGPYNEQFF	TGTGCCAGCTCACGAGCGGGACCCTACAATGAGCAGTTCTTC
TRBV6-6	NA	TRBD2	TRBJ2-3	CASSPGTSGTTDTQYF	TGTGCCAGCAGCCCGGGAACTAGCGGGACAACAGATACGCAGTATTTT
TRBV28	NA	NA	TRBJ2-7	CASTTNGGHEQYF	TGTGCCAGCACTACAAACGGCGGCCACGAGCAGTACTTC
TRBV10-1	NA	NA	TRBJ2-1	CASSESFRGVYNEQFF	TGCGCCAGCAGTGAGTCTTTTCGAGGGGTCTACAATGAGCAGTTCTTC
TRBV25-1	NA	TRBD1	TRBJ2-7	CASSDNRGGKPYEQYF	TGTGCCAGCAGTGACAACAGGGGCGGCAAGCCCTACGAGCAGTACTTC